This TCR beta chain was profiled in a study of blood T cell repertoires in COVID-19. Study at large: There were acute and convalescent COVID-19 samples, and they came from the United States, Italy and Spain.

V shed 6 bases, J shed 6 bases, and the junction held 8 bases outside the gene matches. Germline V gene lookup returns CDR1 LNHDA and CDR2 SQIVND (reference sequence). The CDR3 length is 15 residues. Here immunoSEQ multiplex PCR was the method, and the copy in TCRdb shows in-frame clones only, minus some. The sample shows about 120,000 clones, about 90% of them seen only once. The chain is built from TRBV19 and TRBJ1-1, with TRBD1 matching 12 bases. This TCR came from a human donor in a cohort sampled during active COVID-19. Input material: peripheral blood. The CDR3 region is CASRPPGQGAAEAFF. DNA for the CDR3: TGTGCCAGTAGGCCTCCGGGACAGGGGGCTGCTGAAGCTTTCTTT.